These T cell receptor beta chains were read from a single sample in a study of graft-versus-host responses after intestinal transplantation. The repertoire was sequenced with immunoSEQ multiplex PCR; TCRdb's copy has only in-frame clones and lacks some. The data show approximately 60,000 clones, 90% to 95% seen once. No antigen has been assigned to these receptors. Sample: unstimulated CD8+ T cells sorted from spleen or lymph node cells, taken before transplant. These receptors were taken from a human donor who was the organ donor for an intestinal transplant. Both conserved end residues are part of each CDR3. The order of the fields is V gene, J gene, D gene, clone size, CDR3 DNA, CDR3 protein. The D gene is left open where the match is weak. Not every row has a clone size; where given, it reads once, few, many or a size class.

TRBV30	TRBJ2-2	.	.	TGTGCCTGGAGCAGGGACACCGGGGAGCTGTTTTTT	CAWSRDTGELFF
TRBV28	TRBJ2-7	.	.	TGTGCCAGCAGTTTAGGGGACACCTATACGTACTTC	CASSLGDTYTYF
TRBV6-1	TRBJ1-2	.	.	TGTGCCAGTGTGTTTCGACGCCGAAGGAGCTTTGGCTACACCTTC	CASVFRRRRSFGYTF
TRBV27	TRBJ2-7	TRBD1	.	TGTGCCAGCAGTTTTGGACAGGATTACGAGCAGTACTTC	CASSFGQDYEQYF
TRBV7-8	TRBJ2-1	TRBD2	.	TGTGCCAGCAGCTTAGAAGGACTAGGGGCCTACAATGAGCAGTTCTTC	CASSLEGLGAYNEQFF
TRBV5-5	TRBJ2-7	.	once	TGTGCCAGCAGCTCCCTAGCGCCGAGCTCCTACGAGCAGTACTTC	CASSSLAPSSYEQYF
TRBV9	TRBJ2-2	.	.	TGTGCCAGCAGCGTAGGCCAGGCCGGGGAGCTGTTTTTT	CASSVGQAGELFF
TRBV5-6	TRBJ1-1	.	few	TGTGCCAGCAGCTTGGGGTGGAGCACTGAAGCTTTCTTT	CASSLGWSTEAFF
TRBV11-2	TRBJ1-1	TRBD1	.	TGTGCTAGCAGCTTGTTCACAGGGGGCATGAACACTGAAGCTTTCTTT	CASSLFTGGMNTEAFF
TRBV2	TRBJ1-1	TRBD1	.	TGTGCCAGCAGTGAAGGTAGTCAGGGACAGGAGACCGCTGAAGCTTTCTTT	CASSEGSQGQETAEAFF
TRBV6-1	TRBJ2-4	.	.	TGTGCCAGCAGTGAAGCGTTGGAGGGGGCCAAAAACATTCAGTACTTC	CASSEALEGAKNIQYF
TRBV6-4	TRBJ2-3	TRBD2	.	TGTGCCAGCAGCGGGACTAGCGGGAACACAGATACGCAGTATTTT	CASSGTSGNTDTQYF
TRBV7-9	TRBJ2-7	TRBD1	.	TGTGCCAGCAGCTGGACAGGGGACTACGAGCAGTACTTC	CASSWTGDYEQYF
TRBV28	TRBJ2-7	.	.	TGTGCCAGCAGCTCTACAGGGTTGTTAGCCTACGAGCAGTACTTC	CASSSTGLLAYEQYF
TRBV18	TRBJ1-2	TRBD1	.	TGTGCCAGCTCGCCTATTGGGACAGCCCTTTACTATGGCTACACCTTC	CASSPIGTALYYGYTF
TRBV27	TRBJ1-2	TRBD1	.	TGTGCCAGCAGTTTCGGCAGGGGGAACTATGGCTACACCTTC	CASSFGRGNYGYTF